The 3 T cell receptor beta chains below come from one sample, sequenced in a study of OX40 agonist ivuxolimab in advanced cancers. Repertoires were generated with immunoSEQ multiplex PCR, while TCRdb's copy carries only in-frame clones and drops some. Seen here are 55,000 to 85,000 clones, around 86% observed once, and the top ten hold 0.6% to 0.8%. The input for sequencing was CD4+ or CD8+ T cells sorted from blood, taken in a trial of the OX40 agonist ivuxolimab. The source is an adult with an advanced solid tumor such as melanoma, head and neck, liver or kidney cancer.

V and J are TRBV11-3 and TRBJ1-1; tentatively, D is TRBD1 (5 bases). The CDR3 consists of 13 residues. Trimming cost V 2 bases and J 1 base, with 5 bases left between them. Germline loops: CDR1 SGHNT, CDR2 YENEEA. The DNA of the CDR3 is TGTGCCAGCAGCTTACAGGGGAACACTGAAGCTTTCTTT. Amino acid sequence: CASSLQGNTEAFF.

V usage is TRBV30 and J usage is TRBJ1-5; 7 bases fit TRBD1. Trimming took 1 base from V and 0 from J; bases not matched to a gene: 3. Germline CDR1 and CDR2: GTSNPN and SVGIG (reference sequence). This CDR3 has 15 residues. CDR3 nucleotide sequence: TGTGCCTGGAGTGGAGACAGGGATAGCAATCAGCCCCAGCATTTT. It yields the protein CAWSGDRDSNQPQHF.

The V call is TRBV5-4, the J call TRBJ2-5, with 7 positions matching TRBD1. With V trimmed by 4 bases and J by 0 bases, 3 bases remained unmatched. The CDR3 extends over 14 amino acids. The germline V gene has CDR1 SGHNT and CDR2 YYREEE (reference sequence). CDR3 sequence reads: CASSATGYQETQYF. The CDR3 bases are TGTGCCAGCAGCGCGACAGGGTACCAAGAGACCCAGTACTTC. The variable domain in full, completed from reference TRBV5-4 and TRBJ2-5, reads ETGVTQSPTHLIKTRGQQVTLRCSSQSGHNTVSWYQQALGQGPQFIFQYYREEENGRGNFPPRFSGLQFPNYSSELNVNALELDDSALYLCASSATGYQETQYFGPGTRLLVL.